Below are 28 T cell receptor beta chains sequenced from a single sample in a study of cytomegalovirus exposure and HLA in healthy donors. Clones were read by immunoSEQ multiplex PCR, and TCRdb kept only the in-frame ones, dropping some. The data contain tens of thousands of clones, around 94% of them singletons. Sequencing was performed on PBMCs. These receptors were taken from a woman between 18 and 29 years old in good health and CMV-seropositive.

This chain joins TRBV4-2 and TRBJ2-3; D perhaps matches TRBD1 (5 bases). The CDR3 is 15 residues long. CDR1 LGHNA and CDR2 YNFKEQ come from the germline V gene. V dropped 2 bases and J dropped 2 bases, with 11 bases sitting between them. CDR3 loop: CASSQNQGVTDTQYF. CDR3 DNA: TGTGCCAGCAGCCAAAACCAGGGTGTCACAGATACGCAGTATTTT.

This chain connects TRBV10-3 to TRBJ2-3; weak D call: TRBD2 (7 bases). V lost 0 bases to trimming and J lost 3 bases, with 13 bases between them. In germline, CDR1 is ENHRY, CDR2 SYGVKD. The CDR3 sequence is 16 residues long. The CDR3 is CAISESRGGGTDTQYF. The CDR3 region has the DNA TGTGCCATCAGTGAGTCGAGAGGGGGAGGGACAGATACGCAGTATTTT.

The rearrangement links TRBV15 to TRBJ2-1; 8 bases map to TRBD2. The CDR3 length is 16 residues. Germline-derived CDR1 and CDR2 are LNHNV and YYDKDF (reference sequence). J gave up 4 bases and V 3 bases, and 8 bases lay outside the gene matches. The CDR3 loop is CATSRGTSGIYNEQFF. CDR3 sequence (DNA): TGTGCCACCAGCAGGGGAACTAGCGGTATTTACAATGAGCAGTTCTTC.

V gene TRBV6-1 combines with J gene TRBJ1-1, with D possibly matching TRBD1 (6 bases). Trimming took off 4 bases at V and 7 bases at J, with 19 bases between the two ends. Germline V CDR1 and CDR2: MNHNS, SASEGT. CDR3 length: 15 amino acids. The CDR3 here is CASSAHPGQQYEAFF. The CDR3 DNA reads TGTGCCAGCAGTGCACACCCGGGACAACAGTATGAAGCTTTCTTT.

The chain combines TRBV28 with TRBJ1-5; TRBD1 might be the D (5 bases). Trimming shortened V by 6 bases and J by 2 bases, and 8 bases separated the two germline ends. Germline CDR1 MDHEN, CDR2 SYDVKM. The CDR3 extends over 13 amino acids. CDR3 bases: TGTGCCAGCAGGGGGGGAGGCAATCAGCCCCAGCATTTT. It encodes CASRGGGNQPQHF.

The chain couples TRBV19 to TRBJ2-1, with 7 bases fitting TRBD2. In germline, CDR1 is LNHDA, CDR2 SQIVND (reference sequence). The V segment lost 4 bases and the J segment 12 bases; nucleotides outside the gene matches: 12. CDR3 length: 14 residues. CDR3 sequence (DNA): TGTGCCAGTAGTACAGCCGAGACTAGCTCCCGGCAGTTCTTC. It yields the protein CASSTAETSSRQFF.

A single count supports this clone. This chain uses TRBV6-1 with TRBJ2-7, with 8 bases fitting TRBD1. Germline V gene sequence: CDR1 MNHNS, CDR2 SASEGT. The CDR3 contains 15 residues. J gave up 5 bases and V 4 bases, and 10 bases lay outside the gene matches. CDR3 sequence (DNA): TGTGCCAGCAGTGTACTTGCCCAGGGGGCCAACGAGCAGTACTTC. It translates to CASSVLAQGANEQYF.

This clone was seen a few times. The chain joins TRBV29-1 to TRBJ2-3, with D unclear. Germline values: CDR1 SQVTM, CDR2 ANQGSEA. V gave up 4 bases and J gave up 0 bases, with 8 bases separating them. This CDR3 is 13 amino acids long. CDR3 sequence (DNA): TGCAGCGTTGCTAAACGAAGCACAGATACGCAGTATTTT. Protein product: CSVAKRSTDTQYF.

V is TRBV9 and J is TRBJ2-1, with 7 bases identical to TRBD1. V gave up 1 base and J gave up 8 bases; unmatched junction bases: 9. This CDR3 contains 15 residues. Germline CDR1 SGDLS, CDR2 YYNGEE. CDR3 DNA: TGTGCCAGCAGCGTAAAACAGGGGTCCATCGATGAGCAGTTCTTC. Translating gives CASSVKQGSIDEQFF.

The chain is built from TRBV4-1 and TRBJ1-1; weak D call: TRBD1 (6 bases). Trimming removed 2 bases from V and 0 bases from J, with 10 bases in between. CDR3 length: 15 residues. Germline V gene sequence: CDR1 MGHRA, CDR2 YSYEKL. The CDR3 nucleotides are TGCGCCAGCAGCCAAAGGGGGGGTATGAACACTGAAGCTTTCTTT. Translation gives CASSQRGGMNTEAFF.

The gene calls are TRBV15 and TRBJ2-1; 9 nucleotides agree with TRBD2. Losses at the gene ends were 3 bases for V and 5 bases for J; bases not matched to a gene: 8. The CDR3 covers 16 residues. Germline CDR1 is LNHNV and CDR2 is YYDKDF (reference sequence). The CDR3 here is CATSRGTSGQHNEQFF. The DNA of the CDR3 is TGTGCCACCAGCAGGGGTACTAGCGGGCAACACAATGAGCAGTTCTTC.

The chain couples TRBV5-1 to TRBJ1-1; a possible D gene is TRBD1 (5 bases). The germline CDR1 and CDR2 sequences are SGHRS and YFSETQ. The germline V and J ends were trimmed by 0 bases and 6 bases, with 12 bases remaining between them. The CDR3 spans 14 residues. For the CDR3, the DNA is TGCGCCAGCAGCTTGGGGGCAGGGATCGCTGAAGCTTTCTTT. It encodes CASSLGAGIAEAFF.

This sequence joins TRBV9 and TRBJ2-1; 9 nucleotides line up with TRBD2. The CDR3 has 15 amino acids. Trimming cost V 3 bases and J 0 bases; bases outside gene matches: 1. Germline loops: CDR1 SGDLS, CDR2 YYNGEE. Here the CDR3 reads CASSASGTSYNEQFF. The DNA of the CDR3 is TGTGCCAGCAGCGCTAGCGGGACCTCCTACAATGAGCAGTTCTTC. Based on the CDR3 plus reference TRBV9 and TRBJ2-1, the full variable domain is DSGVTQTPKHLITATGQRVTLRCSPRSGDLSVYWYQQSLDQGLQFLIQYYNGEERAKGNILERFSAQQFPDLHSELNLSSLELGDSALYFCASSASGTSYNEQFFGPGTRLTVL.

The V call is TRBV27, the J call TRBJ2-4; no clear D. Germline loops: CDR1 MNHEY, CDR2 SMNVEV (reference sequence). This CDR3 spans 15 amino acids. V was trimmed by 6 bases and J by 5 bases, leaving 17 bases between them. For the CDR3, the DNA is TGTGCCAGCAGCTCAAAGACATCGGTCGAAAACATTCAGTACTTC. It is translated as CASSSKTSVENIQYF.

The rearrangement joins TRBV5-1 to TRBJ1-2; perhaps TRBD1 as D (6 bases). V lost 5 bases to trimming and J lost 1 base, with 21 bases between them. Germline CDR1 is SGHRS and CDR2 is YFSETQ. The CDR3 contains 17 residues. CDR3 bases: TGCGCCAGCAGACTCTCCTGGGACACTGCCTATAACTATGGCTACACCTTC. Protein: CASRLSWDTAYNYGYTF.

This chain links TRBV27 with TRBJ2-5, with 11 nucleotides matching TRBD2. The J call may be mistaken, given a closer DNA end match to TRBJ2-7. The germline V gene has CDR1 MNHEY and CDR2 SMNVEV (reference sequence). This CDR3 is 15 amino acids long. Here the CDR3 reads CASSFSLAGAYEQYF. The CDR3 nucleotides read TGTGCCAGCAGTTTTTCACTAGCGGGAGCCTACGAGCAGTACTTC.

CDR3 nucleotide sequence: TGTGCCAGCAGCGTAGGTAGTAGCACAGATACGCAGTATTTT. It specifies CASSVGSSTDTQYF. The J gene is TRBJ2-3, the V gene TRBV9, with D hard to call. CDR1 SGDLS and CDR2 YYNGEE come from the germline V gene. V was cut by 0 bases and J by 0 bases, with 5 bases left in between. The CDR3 spans 14 residues.

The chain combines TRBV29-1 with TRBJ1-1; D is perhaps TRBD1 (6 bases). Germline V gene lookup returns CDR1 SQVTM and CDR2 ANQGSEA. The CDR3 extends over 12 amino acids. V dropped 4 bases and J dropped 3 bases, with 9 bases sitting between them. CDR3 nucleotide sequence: TGCAGCGTTGTACAGGGAGACACTGAAGCTTTCTTT. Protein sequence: CSVVQGDTEAFF.

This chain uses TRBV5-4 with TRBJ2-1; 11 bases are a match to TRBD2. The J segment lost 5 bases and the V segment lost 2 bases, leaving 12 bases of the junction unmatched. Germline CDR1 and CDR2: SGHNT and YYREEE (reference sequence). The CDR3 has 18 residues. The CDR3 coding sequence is TGTGCCAGCAGCTTTCGGGGTCTAGCGGGAGGTAAAAACAATGAGCAGTTCTTC. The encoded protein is CASSFRGLAGGKNNEQFF.

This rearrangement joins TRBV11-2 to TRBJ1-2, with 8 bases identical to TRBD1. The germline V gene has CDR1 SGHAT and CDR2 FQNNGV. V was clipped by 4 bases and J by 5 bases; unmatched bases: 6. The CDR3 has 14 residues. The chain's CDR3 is CASSSLGQGYGYTF. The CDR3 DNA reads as TGTGCCAGCAGCTCCCTAGGACAGGGTTATGGCTACACCTTC.

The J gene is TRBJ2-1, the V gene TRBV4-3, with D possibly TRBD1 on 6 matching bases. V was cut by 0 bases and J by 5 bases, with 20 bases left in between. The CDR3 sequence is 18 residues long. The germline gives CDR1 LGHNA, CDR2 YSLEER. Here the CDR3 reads CASSQDLDSQGSNNEQFF. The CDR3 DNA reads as TGCGCCAGCAGCCAAGATTTAGACTCCCAGGGGAGCAACAATGAGCAGTTCTTC.

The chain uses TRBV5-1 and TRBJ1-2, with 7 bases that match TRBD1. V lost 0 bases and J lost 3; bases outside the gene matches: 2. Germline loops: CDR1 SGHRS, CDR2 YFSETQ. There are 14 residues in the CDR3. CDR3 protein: CASSLGQGDYGYTF. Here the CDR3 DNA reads TGCGCCAGCAGCTTGGGACAGGGAGACTATGGCTACACCTTC.

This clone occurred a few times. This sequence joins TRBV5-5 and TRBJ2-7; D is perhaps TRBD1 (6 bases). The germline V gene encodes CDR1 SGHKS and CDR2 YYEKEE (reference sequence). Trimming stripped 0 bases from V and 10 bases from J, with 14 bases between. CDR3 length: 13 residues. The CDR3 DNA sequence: TGTGCCAGCAGCTTGGCGGTGGGGGACACTCAGTACTTC. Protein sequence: CASSLAVGDTQYF. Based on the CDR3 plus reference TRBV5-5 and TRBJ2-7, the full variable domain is DAGVTQSPTHLIKTRGQQVTLRCSPISGHKSVSWYQQVLGQGPQFIFQYYEKEERGRGNFPDRFSARQFPNYSSELNVNALLLGDSALYLCASSLAVGDTQYFGPGTRLTVT.

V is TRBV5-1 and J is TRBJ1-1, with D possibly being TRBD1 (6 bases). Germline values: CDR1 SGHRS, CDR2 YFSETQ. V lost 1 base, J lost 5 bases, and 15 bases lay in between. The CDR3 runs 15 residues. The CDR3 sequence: CASSLPGQGRTEAFF. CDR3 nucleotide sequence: TGCGCCAGCAGCTTGCCCGGGCAGGGGAGAACTGAAGCTTTCTTT.

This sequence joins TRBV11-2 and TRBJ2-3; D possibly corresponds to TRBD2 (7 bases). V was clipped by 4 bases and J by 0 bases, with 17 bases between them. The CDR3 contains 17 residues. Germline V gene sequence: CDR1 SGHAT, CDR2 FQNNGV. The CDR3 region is CASSSRGGRASTDTQYF. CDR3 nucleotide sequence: TGTGCCAGCAGCTCCAGGGGCGGGAGAGCTAGCACAGATACGCAGTATTTT.

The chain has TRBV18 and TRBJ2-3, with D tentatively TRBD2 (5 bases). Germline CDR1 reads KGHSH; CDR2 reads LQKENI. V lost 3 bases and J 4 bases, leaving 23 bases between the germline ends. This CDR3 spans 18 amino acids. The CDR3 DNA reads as TGTGCCAGCTCACCCGCCGGACTGACGGGTTTTAGGTCAGATACGCAGTATTTT. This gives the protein CASSPAGLTGFRSDTQYF.

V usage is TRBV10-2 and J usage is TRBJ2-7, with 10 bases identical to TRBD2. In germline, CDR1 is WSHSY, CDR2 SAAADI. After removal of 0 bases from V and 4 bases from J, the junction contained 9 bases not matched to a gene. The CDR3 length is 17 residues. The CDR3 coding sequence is TGCGCCAGCAGTGAGTCTCCAGCGGGGGGGGCCAAATACGAGCAGTACTTC. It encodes CASSESPAGGAKYEQYF.

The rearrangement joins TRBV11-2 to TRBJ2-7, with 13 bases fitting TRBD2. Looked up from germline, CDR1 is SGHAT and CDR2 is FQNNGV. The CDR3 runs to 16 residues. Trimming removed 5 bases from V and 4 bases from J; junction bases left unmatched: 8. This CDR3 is CASSRQTSGGLYEQYF. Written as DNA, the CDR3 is TGTGCCAGCAGCCGACAGACTAGCGGGGGGCTTTACGAGCAGTACTTC.